Described below is a single TCR beta chain sequence and its context. The antigen remains undetermined. Clones were read by immunoSEQ multiplex PCR, and TCRdb kept only the in-frame ones, dropping some. The profile shows some 2,400,000 clones, nearly 97% of them singletons. The data belong to a study of shared clonotypes between healthy human individuals. Findings of the study overall: A few donors had around 5% of their naive CD4 clonotypes in common.

V was shortened by 4 bases and J by 6 bases, with 16 bases between the two germline ends. This CDR3 spans 15 amino acids. Germline values: CDR1 MGHRA, CDR2 YSYEKL. The receptor was isolated from a man aged 18 to 29 in good health. The sequenced sample consisted of naive CD4+ T cells sorted from blood. Subset of the sample: CD45RA+ positively selected. The chain is built from TRBV4-1 and TRBJ1-5, with D perhaps matching TRBD1 (5 bases). The CDR3 nucleotides are TGCGCCAGCAGCCGGATTTGGGGGGTCGGTCAGCCCCAGCATTTT. It codes for CASSRIWGVGQPQHF.